The source of this T cell receptor (beta chain) is a study of CD4+ T cells in melanoma. Clones were sequenced by immunoSEQ multiplex PCR, and TCRdb holds only the in-frame ones, with some missing. The sample holds 9,000 to 10,000 clones, almost 70% seen once. Worth noting for this clone: Its antigen is not known.

Study outcomes and limitations: A reported correlation linked neoantigen-specific CD4+ T cells to CD8+, macrophage and B cell function. In melanoma, neoantigen-specific CD4+ T cells reportedly differed in differentiation state.

CDR3 length: 14 amino acids. V dropped 5 bases and J dropped 8 bases, with 17 bases sitting between them. CDR1 and CDR2 from the germline V gene are MNHEY and SMNVEV (reference sequence). The V call is TRBV27, the J call TRBJ2-3; D is possibly TRBD2 (7 bases). The sequencing input was peripheral blood. The receptor was isolated from a human donor with melanoma. The CDR3 DNA reads as TGTGCCAGCAGTCCCTCGGGGGGCCGTGGTACGCAGTATTTT. This translates into CASSPSGGRGTQYF.